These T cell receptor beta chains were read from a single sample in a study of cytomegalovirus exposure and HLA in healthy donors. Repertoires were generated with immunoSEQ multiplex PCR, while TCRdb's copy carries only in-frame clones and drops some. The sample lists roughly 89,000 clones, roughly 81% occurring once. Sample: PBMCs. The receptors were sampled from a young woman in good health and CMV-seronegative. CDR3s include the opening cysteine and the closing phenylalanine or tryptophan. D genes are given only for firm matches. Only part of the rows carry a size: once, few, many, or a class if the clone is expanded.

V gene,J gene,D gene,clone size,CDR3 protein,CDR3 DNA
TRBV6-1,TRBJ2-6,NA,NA,CASSDGNSGANVLTF,TGTGCCAGCAGTGACGGGAACTCTGGGGCCAACGTCCTGACTTTC
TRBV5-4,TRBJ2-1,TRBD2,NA,CASSRVSGRGNEQFF,TGTGCCAGCAGCCGAGTAAGCGGGAGAGGCAATGAGCAGTTCTTC
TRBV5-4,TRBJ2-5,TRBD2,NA,CATRGLAGVETQYF,TGTGCCACCCGCGGACTAGCGGGAGTAGAGACCCAGTACTTC
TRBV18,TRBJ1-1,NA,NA,CASSPNRNTEAFF,TGTGCCAGCTCACCAAATAGGAACACTGAAGCTTTCTTT
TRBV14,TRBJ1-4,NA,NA,CASSQLTGSNEKLFF,TGTGCCAGCAGCCAACTAACAGGTTCTAATGAAAAACTGTTTTTT
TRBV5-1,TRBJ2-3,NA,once,CASSLGGATDTQYF,TGCGCCAGCAGCTTGGGAGGTGCCACAGATACGCAGTATTTT
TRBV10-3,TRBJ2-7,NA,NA,CATHIPGAAYEQYF,TGTGCCACCCACATTCCAGGGGCCGCCTACGAGCAGTACTTC
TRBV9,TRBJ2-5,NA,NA,CASSVVSGVSETQYF,TGTGCCAGCAGCGTAGTTTCCGGGGTTTCGGAGACCCAGTACTTC
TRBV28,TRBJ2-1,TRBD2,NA,CASSSISGRALDEQFF,TGTGCCAGCAGTTCCATTAGCGGGAGGGCCCTGGATGAGCAGTTCTTC
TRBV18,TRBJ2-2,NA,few,CASSPRSGSNGELFF,TGTGCCAGCTCACCAAGGAGTGGGTCTAACGGGGAGCTGTTTTTT
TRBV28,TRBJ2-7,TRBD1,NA,CASSPLGRTGSTYEQYF,TGTGCCAGCAGTCCTCTGGGAAGGACAGGGAGTACCTACGAGCAGTACTTC
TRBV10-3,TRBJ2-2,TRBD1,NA,CAISEGRPGQGYGGELFF,TGTGCCATCAGTGAGGGCCGACCGGGACAGGGCTATGGCGGGGAGCTGTTTTTT
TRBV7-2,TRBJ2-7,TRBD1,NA,CASSRTPGQGIYEQYF,TGTGCCAGCAGCCGTACTCCGGGACAGGGAATCTACGAGCAGTACTTC
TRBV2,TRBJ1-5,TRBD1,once,CASRGTGGDQPQHF,TGTGCCAGCAGGGGGACAGGGGGAGATCAGCCCCAGCATTTT